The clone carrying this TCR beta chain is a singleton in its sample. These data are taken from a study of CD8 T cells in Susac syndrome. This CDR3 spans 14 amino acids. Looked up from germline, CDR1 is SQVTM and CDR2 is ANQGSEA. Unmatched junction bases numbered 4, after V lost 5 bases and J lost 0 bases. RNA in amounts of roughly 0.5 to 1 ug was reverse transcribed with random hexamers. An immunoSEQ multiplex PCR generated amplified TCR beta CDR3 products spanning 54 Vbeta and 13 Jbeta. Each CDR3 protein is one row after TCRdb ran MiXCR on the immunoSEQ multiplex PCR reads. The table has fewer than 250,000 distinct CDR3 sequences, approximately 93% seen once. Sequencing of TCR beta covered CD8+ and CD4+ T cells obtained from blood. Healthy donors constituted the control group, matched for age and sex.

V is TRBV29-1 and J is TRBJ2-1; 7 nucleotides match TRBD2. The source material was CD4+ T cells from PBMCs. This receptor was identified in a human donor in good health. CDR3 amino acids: CSVHGGSSYNEQFF. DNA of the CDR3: TGCAGCGTTCACGGGGGGAGCTCCTACAATGAGCAGTTCTTC.